Listed here are 16 T cell receptor beta chains from one sample, sequenced in a study of identical twins. MiXCR, run by TCRdb on the 5' RACE reads, gives a single entry per CDR3 protein. Here the sample spans about 190,000 distinct CDR3 sequences, more than 15% being singletons. The sample was also reused in another study, on T cells expressing NK-cell markers.

Source material: CD8+ T cells sorted from blood. Receptors originate from a woman between 18 and 29 years old in good health.

At least ten counts were recorded for this clonotype. The V gene is TRBV12-3 or TRBV12-4, the J gene TRBJ1-5; no clear D. The CDR3 loop spans 14 amino acids. V was trimmed by 1 base and J by 4 bases, leaving 8 bases between them. This CDR3 is CASSLGGLNQPQHF. CDR3 DNA: TGTGCCAGCAGTTTAGGAGGTTTGAATCAGCCCCAGCATTTT.

V usage is TRBV7-6 and J usage is TRBJ2-5, with D possibly being TRBD2 (5 bases). Germline-derived CDR1 and CDR2 are SGHVS and FNYEAQ. The CDR3 loop spans 14 amino acids. V was shortened by 5 bases and J by 0 bases, with 10 bases between the two germline ends. The CDR3 loop is CASSPRGNQETQYF. The CDR3 DNA reads as TGTGCCAGCAGCCCCCGGGGAAACCAAGAGACCCAGTACTTC.

CDR3 in DNA: TGTGCCAGCAGCTCCCCCTCCGGGGAAAGTTACGAGCAGTACTTC. Translating gives CASSSPSGESYEQYF. The genes are TRBV12-3 or TRBV12-4 and TRBJ2-7, with TRBD2 as a possible D gene (5 bases). With 6 bases removed from V and 4 bases from J, the gap between germline ends came to 19 bases. CDR3 length: 15 residues.

This clonotype appeared many times. This chain connects TRBV24-1 to TRBJ2-3; 9 bases align to TRBD1. V dropped 5 bases and J dropped 5; count of bases not matched to a gene: 10. Germline assignment: CDR1 KGHDR and CDR2 SFDVKD. This CDR3 contains 16 residues. CDR3 loop: CATSGSGQGRGDTQYF. Here the CDR3 DNA reads TGTGCCACCAGTGGTTCGGGACAGGGCAGGGGAGATACGCAGTATTTT.

This clonotype has a handful of counts. V usage is TRBV10-2 and J usage is TRBJ2-7; 8 bases line up with TRBD1. This CDR3 is 14 amino acids long. Germline assignment: CDR1 WSHSY and CDR2 SAAADI. V shed 7 bases and J 7 bases; nucleotides not matched to a gene: 12. CDR3 nucleotides: TGCGCCAGCACGAAACAGGGGGGTTCATGGGAGCAGTACTTC. The encoded protein is CASTKQGGSWEQYF.

The chain is built from TRBV5-1 and TRBJ2-5, with D perhaps being TRBD1 or TRBD2 (5 bases each). Trimming took off 4 bases at V and 7 bases at J, with 17 bases between the two ends. The CDR3 contains 14 residues. Germline-derived CDR1 and CDR2 are SGHRS and YFSETQ. As DNA, the CDR3 is TGCGCCAGCAGCGGGGGATCGGCCCTCTGGACCCAGTACTTC. This sequence encodes CASSGGSALWTQYF.

In its sample, this clonotype was seen a few times. The chain employs TRBV29-1 and TRBJ1-2; 7 positions match TRBD1. Germline CDR1 reads SQVTM; CDR2 reads ANQGSEA. With V trimmed by 6 bases and J by 2 bases, 6 bases remained unmatched. This CDR3 spans 13 amino acids. Here the CDR3 DNA reads TGCAGCGTCACCGACAGGGCGAACTATGGCTACACCTTC. Translation: CSVTDRANYGYTF.

This clonotype has only a few counts. The V gene is TRBV20-1, the J gene TRBJ2-7; D possibly uses TRBD1 or TRBD2 (5 bases each). V lost 3 bases to trimming and J lost 2 bases, with 11 bases between them. Per the germline V gene, CDR1 is DFQATT and CDR2 is SNEGSKA (reference sequence). The CDR3 has 13 residues. This CDR3 is CSARPGAAYEQYF. CDR3 coding DNA: TGCAGTGCTAGGCCCGGGGCGGCCTACGAGCAGTACTTC.

In its sample, this clonotype was seen a few times. The DNA of the CDR3 is TGTGCCAGCAGTTTCGTCCCCCCTGAAGCTTTCTTT. Its translation: CASSFVPPEAFF. V is TRBV12-3 or TRBV12-4 and J is TRBJ1-1; D is unclear. The germline V and J ends were trimmed by 3 bases and 6 bases, with 8 bases remaining between them. This CDR3 region has 12 residues.

The chain recombines TRBV2 with TRBJ1-2; D gene unclear. V was cut by 3 bases and J by 13 bases, with 24 bases left in between. Germline loops: CDR1 SNHLY, CDR2 FYNNEI. The CDR3 runs to 15 residues. The CDR3: CASSDRRLDPLGCTF. The DNA for the CDR3 is TGTGCCAGCAGTGATCGTCGATTGGACCCCCTTGGTTGCACCTTC.

V usage is TRBV7-2 and J usage is TRBJ2-5; D is unresolved. V was shortened by 4 bases and J by 1 base, with 13 bases between the two germline ends. This CDR3 comprises 15 residues. Germline CDR1 reads SGHTA; CDR2 reads FQGNSA. The CDR3 loop reads CASSSTHTTQETQYF. The DNA for the CDR3 is TGTGCCAGCAGCTCTACACATACCACCCAAGAGACCCAGTACTTC.

Points on this clonotype: Just one base apart from a much larger clone, this may be a read error. The rearrangement links TRBV11-2 to TRBJ1-2; no clear D gene. Germline CDR1 and CDR2: SGHAT and FQNNGV. There are 13 residues in the CDR3. Trimming took 2 bases from V and 2 from J, leaving 6 bases between them. In DNA form, the CDR3 reads TGTGCCAGCAGCTTAAACGGGAACTATGGCTACACCTTC. This encodes CASSLNGNYGYTF.

This clonotype was observed a handful of times. The chain carries TRBV12-3 or TRBV12-4 and TRBJ1-5; 7 bases align to TRBD1. V shed 5 bases, J shed 2 bases, and the junction held 6 bases outside the gene matches. The CDR3 sequence is 15 residues long. CDR3: CASSPQGKGNQPQHF. The CDR3 DNA is TGTGCCAGCAGTCCACAGGGGAAAGGCAATCAGCCCCAGCATTTT.

V gene TRBV11-2 combines with J gene TRBJ1-4; D may be TRBD1 (5 bases). The germline V gene encodes CDR1 SGHAT and CDR2 FQNNGV. The CDR3 runs 13 residues. V shed 2 bases and J shed 8 bases, with 9 bases lying between them. CDR3 in amino acids: CASSLTGSEKLFF. DNA for the CDR3: TGTGCCAGCAGCTTAACAGGCAGCGAAAAACTGTTTTTT.

As concerns this clonotype: An end of the junction does not agree with germline; a read error may underlie this. The CDR3 nucleotides are TGTGCTAGCAGTCGACTCAGCCACGAGCAGTACTTC. It specifies CASSRLSHEQYF. The V and J genes are TRBV12-3 or TRBV12-4 and TRBJ2-7; D gene unclear. This CDR3 spans 12 amino acids.

The chain uses TRBV5-1 and TRBJ2-2, with 8 bases matching TRBD1. The V and J ends lost 0 bases and 9 bases, in that order; junction bases with no gene match: 7. Germline V gene sequence: CDR1 SGHRS, CDR2 YFSETQ. This CDR3 contains 15 residues. The CDR3 DNA reads TGCGCCAGCAGCTTGGTTCAGGGGGCGTCCCGGGAGCTGTTTTTT. This translates into CASSLVQGASRELFF.